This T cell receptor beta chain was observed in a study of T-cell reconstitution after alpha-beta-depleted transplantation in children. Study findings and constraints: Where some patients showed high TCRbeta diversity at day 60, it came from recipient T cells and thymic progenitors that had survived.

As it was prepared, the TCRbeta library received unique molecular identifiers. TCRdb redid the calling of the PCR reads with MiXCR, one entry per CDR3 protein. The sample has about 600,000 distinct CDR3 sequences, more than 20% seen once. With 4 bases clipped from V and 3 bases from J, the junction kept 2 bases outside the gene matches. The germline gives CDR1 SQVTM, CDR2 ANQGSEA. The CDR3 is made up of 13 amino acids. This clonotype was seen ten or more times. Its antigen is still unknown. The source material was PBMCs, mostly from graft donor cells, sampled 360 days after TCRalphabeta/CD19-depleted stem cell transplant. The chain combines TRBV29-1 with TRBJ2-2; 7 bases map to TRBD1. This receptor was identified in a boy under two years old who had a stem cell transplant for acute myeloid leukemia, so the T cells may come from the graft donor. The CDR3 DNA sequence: TGCAGCGTTGGGGACAGAGACACCGGGGAGCTGTTTTTT. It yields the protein CSVGDRDTGELFF.